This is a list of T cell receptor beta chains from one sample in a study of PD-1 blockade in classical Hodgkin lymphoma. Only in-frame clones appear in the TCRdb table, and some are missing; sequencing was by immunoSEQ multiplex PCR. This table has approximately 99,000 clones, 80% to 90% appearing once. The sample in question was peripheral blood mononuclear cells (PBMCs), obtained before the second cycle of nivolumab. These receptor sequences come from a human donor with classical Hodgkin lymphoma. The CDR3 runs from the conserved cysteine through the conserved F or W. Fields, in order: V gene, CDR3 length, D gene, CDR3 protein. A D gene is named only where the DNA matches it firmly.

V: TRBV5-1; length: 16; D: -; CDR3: CASSSSQGVGFRTQYF
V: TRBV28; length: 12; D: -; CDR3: CASSSDSRGAFF
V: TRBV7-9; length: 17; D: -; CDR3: CASSLDGGNLPRDGYTF
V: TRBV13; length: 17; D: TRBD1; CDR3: CASSLKLPGTENNEQFF
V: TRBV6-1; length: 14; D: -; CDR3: CASSPGVTHEKLFF
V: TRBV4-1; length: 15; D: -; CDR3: CASSQTVMSNQPQHF
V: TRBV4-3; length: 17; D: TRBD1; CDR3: CASSQDLMRQGAETQYF
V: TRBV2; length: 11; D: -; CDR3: CASSEWAGYTF
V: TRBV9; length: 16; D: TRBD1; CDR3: CASSALTGTGVNGYTF
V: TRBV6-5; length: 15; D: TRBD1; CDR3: CASRPPTGPSYEQYF
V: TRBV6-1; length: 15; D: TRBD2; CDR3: CASKTLAGYSYEQYF